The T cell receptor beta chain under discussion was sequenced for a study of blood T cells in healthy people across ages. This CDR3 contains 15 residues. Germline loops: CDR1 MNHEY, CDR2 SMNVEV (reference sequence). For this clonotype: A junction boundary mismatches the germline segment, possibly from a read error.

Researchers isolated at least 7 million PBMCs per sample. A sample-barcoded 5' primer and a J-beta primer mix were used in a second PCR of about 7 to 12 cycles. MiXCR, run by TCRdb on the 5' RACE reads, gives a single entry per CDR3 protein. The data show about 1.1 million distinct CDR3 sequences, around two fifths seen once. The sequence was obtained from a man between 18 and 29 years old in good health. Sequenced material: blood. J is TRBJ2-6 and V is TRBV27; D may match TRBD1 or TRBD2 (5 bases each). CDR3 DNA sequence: TGTGCCGGCAGTCTACAGGACTCCCGGGCCAACGTCCTGACTTTC. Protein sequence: CAGSLQDSRANVLTF.